The clone carrying this T cell receptor (beta chain) was seen a handful of times. Its antigen is still unknown. Unmatched junction bases numbered 11, after V lost 8 bases and J lost 7 bases. Germline V gene lookup returns CDR1 SNHLY and CDR2 FYNNEI. The CDR3 runs to 15 residues. The sample belongs to a study of blood T cells in healthy people across ages. General study points: The lack of PBMC sorting stopped any conclusive naive versus antigen-experienced comparison. Researchers deemed the diversity estimates from one million T cells underestimates.

Combining a sample-barcoded 5' primer with a J-beta primer mix, a second PCR ran for roughly 7 to 12 cycles. TCRdb re-derived calls from the 5' RACE reads in MiXCR, one entry per CDR3 protein. Altogether about 640,000 distinct CDR3 sequences are present, approximately 30% being singletons, with the ten largest covering 15% to 17%. The chain couples TRBV2 to TRBJ1-4; 9 positions match TRBD1. The clonotype originates from a woman over 75 in good health. Sequenced input: blood. CDR3 sequence reads: CASVMGDREGEKLFF. The CDR3 DNA is TGTGCCAGCGTTATGGGGGACAGGGAGGGTGAAAAACTGTTTTTT.